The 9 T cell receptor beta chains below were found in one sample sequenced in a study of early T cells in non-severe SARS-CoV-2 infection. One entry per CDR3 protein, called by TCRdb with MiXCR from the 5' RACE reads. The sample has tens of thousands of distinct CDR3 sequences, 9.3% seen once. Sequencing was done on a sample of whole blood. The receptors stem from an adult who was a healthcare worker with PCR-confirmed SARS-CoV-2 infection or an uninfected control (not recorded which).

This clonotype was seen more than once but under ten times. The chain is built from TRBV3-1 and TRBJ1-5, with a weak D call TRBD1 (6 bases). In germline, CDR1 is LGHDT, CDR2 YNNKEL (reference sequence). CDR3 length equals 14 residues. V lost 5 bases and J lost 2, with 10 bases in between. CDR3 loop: CASSSGQRNQPQHF. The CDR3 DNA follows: TGTGCCAGCAGCAGTGGACAGCGCAATCAGCCCCAGCATTTT.

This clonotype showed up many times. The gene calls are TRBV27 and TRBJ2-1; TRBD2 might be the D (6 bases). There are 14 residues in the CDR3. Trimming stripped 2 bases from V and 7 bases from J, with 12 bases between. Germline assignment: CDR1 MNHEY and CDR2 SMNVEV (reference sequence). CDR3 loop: CASSLGGAGNEQFF. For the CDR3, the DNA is TGTGCCAGCAGTTTAGGCGGGGCAGGAAATGAGCAGTTCTTC.

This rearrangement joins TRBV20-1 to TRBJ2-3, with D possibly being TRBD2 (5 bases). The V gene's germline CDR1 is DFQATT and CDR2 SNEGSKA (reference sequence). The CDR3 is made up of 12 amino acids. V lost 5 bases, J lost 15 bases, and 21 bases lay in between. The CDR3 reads CSARYLPGYSYF. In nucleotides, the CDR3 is TGCAGTGCTCGATACCTTCCGGGATATAGTTATTTT.

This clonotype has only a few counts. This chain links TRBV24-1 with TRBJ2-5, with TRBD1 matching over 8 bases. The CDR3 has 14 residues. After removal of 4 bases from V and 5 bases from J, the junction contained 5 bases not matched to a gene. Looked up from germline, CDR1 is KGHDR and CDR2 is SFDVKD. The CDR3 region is CATSDPDRAETQYF. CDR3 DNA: TGTGCCACCAGTGACCCGGACAGGGCTGAGACCCAGTACTTC.

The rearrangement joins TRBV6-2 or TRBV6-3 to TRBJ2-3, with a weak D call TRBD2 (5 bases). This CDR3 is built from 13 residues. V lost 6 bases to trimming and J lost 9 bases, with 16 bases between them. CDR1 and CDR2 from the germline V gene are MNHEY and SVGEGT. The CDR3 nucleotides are TGTGCCAGCAGCCCTCCTAGCAACCCCACGCAGTATTTT. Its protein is CASSPPSNPTQYF.

CDR3 bases: TGTGCCACCGGTAAGATCAATCAGCCCCAGCATTTT. This translates into CATGKINQPQHF. The chain combines TRBV2 with TRBJ1-5; D is unclear. Trimming removed 10 bases at V and 3 bases at J, with 10 bases between. This CDR3 spans 12 amino acids. From germline, CDR1 is SNHLY and CDR2 FYNNEI.

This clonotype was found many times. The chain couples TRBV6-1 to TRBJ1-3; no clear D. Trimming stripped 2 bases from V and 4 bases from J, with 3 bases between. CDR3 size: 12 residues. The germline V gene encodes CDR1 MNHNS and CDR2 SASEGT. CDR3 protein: CASSEIGNTIYF. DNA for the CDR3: TGTGCCAGCAGTGAAATCGGAAACACCATATATTTT.

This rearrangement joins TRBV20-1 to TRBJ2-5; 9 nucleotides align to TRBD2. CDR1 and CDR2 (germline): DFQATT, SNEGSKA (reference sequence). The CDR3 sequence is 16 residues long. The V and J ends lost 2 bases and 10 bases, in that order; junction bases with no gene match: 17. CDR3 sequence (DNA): TGCAGTGCTAGACTCGGACGAGTGGTAGCGGGGGTTGGCCAGTACTTC. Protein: CSARLGRVVAGVGQYF.

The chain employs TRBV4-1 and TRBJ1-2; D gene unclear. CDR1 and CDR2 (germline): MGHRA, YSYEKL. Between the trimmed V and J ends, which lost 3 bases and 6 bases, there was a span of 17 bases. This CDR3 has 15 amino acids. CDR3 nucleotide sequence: TGCGCCAGCAGCCACGGACCACAATCGCGGGATGGCTACACCTTC. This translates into CASSHGPQSRDGYTF.